Below are 5 T cell receptor beta chains sequenced from a single sample in a study of T cells after yellow fever vaccination. TCRdb independently ran MiXCR on the 5' RACE reads; one entry per CDR3 protein. The table includes around 250,000 distinct CDR3 sequences, around 4.9% detected once. The sequenced sample was CD4+ T cells sorted from PBMCs, obtained on the day of the yellow fever booster vaccination. The receptors were gathered from a man between 18 and 35 years old who received the YFV17D yellow fever vaccine.

Only a few counts were recorded for this clonotype. The chain uses TRBV6-5 and TRBJ1-1; D is ambiguous. The CDR3 totals 14 residues. From germline, CDR1 is MNHEY and CDR2 SVGAGI. Trimming took 4 bases from V and 2 from J, leaving 11 bases between them. The CDR3 coding sequence is TGTGCCAGCAGTTCAACCATTACTAACACTGAAGCTTTCTTT. This encodes CASSSTITNTEAFF.

In this sample, this clonotype turned up a few times. The CDR3 DNA is TGCAGCGCATACGTAAGCGGGGGCTCCTACAATGAGCAGTTCTTC. Residues: CSAYVSGGSYNEQFF. The rearrangement joins TRBV20-1 to TRBJ2-1; 8 bases fit TRBD2. This CDR3 spans 15 amino acids. Per germline, CDR1 DFQATT and CDR2 SNEGSKA (reference sequence).

This clonotype was observed at least ten times. The gene calls are TRBV9 and TRBJ2-7; 7 bases align to TRBD2. Germline V lookup: CDR1 SGDLS, CDR2 YYNGEE. The CDR3 runs to 14 residues. V lost 3 bases, J lost 2 bases, and 5 bases stayed unmatched. In DNA form, the CDR3 reads TGTGCCAGCAGCGCCGGGGGGATGCCCTACGAGCAGTACTTC. Its protein product is CASSAGGMPYEQYF.

This clonotype was found a few times. This chain links TRBV6-5 with TRBJ2-2, with D possibly TRBD1 on 6 matching bases. The CDR3 runs to 15 residues. The germline CDR1 and CDR2 sequences are MNHEY and SVGAGI. Trimming stripped 2 bases from V and 0 bases from J, with 7 bases between. The chain's CDR3 is CASSYGGSNTGELFF. CDR3 sequence (DNA): TGTGCCAGCAGTTACGGGGGCTCGAACACCGGGGAGCTGTTTTTT.

CDR3 in DNA: TGTGCCAGCAGCTTGGGGCCAGGGAACGAGCAGTACTTC. It codes for CASSLGPGNEQYF. The chain has TRBV7-2 and TRBJ2-7; D might be TRBD1 (5 bases). The CDR3 is 13 amino acids. Trimming removed 3 bases from V and 5 bases from J, with 11 bases in between. Germline assignment: CDR1 SGHTA and CDR2 FQGNSA.